This T cell receptor (beta chain) was found in a study of beta chain features in type 1 diabetes. The isolated RNA, all of it, was reverse transcribed, so expressed TCRB transcripts were what got sequenced. The repertoire was sequenced with immunoSEQ multiplex PCR; TCRdb's copy has only in-frame clones and lacks some. The sample has hundreds of thousands of clones, roughly an eighth seen once. For this clone: Its antigen is unidentified.

Findings and caveats of the study: Significant though moderate, a shortening of TCRB CDR3s appeared in all four CD4+ subsets of Type 1 diabetes patients.

V lost 4 bases and J 4 bases, leaving 28 bases between the germline ends. The CDR3 contains 19 residues. The germline V gene has CDR1 ENHRY and CDR2 SYGVKD. This TCR was recovered from a man aged 18-30 years with type 1 diabetes. The sample comprised naive CD4+ T cells from blood. This chain joins TRBV10-3 and TRBJ1-1; D may be TRBD1 (5 bases). The CDR3 spells CAISGASGGSGGGSTEAFF. The CDR3, as DNA: TGTGCCATCAGTGGGGCGTCAGGTGGCTCCGGTGGGGGATCCACTGAAGCTTTCTTT.